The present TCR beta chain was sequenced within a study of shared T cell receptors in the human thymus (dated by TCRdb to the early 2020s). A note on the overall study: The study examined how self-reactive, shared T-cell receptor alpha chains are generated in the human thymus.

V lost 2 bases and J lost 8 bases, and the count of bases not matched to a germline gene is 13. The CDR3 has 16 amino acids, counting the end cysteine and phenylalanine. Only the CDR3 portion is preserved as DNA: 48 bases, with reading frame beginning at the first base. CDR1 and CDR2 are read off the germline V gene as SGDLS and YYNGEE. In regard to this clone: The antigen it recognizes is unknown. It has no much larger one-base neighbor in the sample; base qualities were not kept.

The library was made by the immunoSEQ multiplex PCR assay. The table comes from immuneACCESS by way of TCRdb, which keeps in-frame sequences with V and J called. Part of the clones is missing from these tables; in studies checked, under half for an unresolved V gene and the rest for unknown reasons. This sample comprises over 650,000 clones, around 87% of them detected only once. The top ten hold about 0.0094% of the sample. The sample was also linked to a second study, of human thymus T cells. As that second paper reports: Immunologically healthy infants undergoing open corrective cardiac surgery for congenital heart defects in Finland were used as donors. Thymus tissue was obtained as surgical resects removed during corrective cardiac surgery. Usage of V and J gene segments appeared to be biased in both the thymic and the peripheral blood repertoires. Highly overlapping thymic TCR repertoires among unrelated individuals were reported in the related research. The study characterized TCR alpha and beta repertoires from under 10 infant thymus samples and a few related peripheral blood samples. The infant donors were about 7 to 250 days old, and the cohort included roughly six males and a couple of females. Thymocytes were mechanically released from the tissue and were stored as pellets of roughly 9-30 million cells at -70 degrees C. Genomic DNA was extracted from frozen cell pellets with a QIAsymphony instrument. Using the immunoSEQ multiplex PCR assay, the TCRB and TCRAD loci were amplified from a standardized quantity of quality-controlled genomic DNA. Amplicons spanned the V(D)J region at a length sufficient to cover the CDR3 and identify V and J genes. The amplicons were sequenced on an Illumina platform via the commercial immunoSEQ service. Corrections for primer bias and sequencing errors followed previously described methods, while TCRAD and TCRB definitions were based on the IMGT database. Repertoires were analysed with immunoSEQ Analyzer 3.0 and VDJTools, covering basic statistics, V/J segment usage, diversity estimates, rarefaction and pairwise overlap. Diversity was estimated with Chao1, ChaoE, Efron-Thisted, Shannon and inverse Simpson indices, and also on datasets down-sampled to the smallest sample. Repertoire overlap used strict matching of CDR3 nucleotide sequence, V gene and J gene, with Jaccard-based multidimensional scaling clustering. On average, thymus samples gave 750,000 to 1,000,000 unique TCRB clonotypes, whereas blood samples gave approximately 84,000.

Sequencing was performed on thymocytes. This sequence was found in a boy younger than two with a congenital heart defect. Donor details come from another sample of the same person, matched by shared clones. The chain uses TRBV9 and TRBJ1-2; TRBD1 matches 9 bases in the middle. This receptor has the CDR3 CASSVSEGQGLRGYTF. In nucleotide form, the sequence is TGTGCCAGCAGCGTCTCCGAGGGACAGGGTCTTCGCGGCTACACCTTC.